This TCR beta chain appears in the sequencing data of a study of T cells in localized non-small cell lung cancer. The study, taken as a whole, reports: Overall survival was longer when the density of T cells in the blood was higher.

Repertoires were generated with immunoSEQ multiplex PCR, while TCRdb's copy carries only in-frame clones and drops some. This table holds around 21,000 clones, approximately 83% found once. There are a few counts of this clone. Its antigen is undetermined. Source: peripheral blood, taken before any cancer treatment. This clonotype originated in a man aged 35-75 years with stage I lung adenocarcinoma.

The CDR3 DNA is TGTGCCAGCAGCTCCATAGCAGGGCTGTCCAATCAGCCCCAGCATTTT. Its protein is CASSSIAGLSNQPQHF. The chain has TRBV7-8 and TRBJ1-5; tentatively, D is TRBD1 (5 bases). This CDR3 is 16 amino acids long. Germline assignment: CDR1 SGHVS and CDR2 FQNEAQ. V shed 4 bases and J shed 3 bases, with 16 bases lying between them. Full variable domain (missing parts from reference TRBV7-8 and TRBJ1-5): GAGVSQSPRYKVAKRGQDVALRCDPISGHVSLFWYQQALGQGPEFLTYFQNEAQLDKSGLPSDRFFAERPEGSVSTLKIQRTQQEDSAVYLCASSSIAGLSNQPQHFGDGTRLSIL.